Listed below are T cell receptor beta chains from one sample, sequenced in a study of blood T cell repertoires in COVID-19. This table comes from immunoSEQ multiplex PCR, and its TCRdb copy is limited to in-frame clones, with some not included. The sample records over 250,000 clones, around 90% being singletons. What was sequenced was peripheral blood. These TCRs come from a woman in her twenties or thirties with acute or convalescent COVID-19. Each CDR3 is given without its conserved first and last residue. Each record gives: V gene, CDR3 protein.

>TRBV7-2
ASSPRGRAGGAETQY
>TRBV3-1/TRBV3-2
ASSETGISTGELF
>TRBV6-5
ASSPTGGAYGYT
>TRBV3-1/TRBV3-2
ASSQDPRTANYGYT
>TRBV19
ASSIGAGVLYGYT
>TRBV7-9
ASSSGRTYEQY
>TRBV30
AWSSRGQTEAF
>TRBV11-2
ASSLQGPGEQY
>TRBV10-3
AISSGEGRNEQF
>TRBV15
ATSRGRRNIGELF
>TRBV15
ATSREAGRGTDTQY